The 9 T cell receptor beta chains presented below share a single source sample, sequenced in a study of T cells in pancreatic ductal adenocarcinoma. Profiled with immunoSEQ multiplex PCR; TCRdb holds only in-frame clones, not every one. The sample has 15,000 to 20,000 clones; roughly 90% are singletons. Surgery without prior neoadjuvant therapy was the treatment of the selected pancreatic ductal adenocarcinoma patients. The sequencing sample was made of PBMCs. The receptors stem from a human donor with pancreatic ductal adenocarcinoma.

The V and J genes are TRBV30 and TRBJ2-1; 12 nucleotides match TRBD2. With V trimmed by 4 bases and J by 0 bases, 4 bases remained unmatched. CDR1 GTSNPN and CDR2 SVGIG come from the germline V gene (reference sequence). This CDR3 contains 16 residues. The CDR3 DNA follows: TGTGCCTGGAATCTAGCGGGGGGGGCCTCCTACAATGAGCAGTTCTTC. This codes for CAWNLAGGASYNEQFF.

This chain joins TRBV7-3 and TRBJ2-1, with 7 bases matching TRBD1. The V and J ends lost 2 bases and 3 bases, in that order; junction bases with no gene match: 4. The CDR3 runs 15 residues. Looked up from germline, CDR1 is SGHTA and CDR2 is FQGTGA. The DNA for the CDR3 is TGTGCCAGCAGCTTATTGGCAGGGGGCTACAATGAGCAGTTCTTC. Translation gives CASSLLAGGYNEQFF.

V gene TRBV28 combines with J gene TRBJ1-4; D gene uncertain. In germline, CDR1 is MDHEN, CDR2 SYDVKM. The CDR3 has 14 amino acids. Between the trimmed V and J ends, which lost 1 base and 5 bases, there was a span of 8 bases. CDR3 bases: TGTGCCAGCAGTTTATACAGTCTCAATGAAAAACTGTTTTTT. Its translation: CASSLYSLNEKLFF.

The chain recombines TRBV19 with TRBJ1-1; 12 positions match TRBD1. There are 16 residues in the CDR3. Germline V lookup: CDR1 LNHDA, CDR2 SQIVND (reference sequence). V shed 6 bases, J shed 4 bases, and the junction held 9 bases outside the gene matches. CDR3 nucleotide sequence: TGTGCCAGTAGGCGACCGGGACAGGGGGCGGGCACTGAAGCTTTCTTT. This codes for CASRRPGQGAGTEAFF.

The J gene is TRBJ2-5, the V gene TRBV11-3; 11 positions match TRBD2. Germline V CDR1 and CDR2: SGHNT, YENEEA. The CDR3 sequence is 16 residues long. Trimming removed 4 bases from V and 5 bases from J; junction bases left unmatched: 9. CDR3 region: CASSSIAGGPGETQYF. Written as DNA, the CDR3 is TGTGCCAGCAGCTCCATAGCGGGGGGGCCGGGGGAGACCCAGTACTTC.

V is TRBV15 and J is TRBJ2-7; 7 nucleotides agree with TRBD2. The CDR3 consists of 15 residues. J was trimmed by 6 bases and V by 6 bases; bases with no gene match: 14. The germline V gene has CDR1 LNHNV and CDR2 YYDKDF (reference sequence). The CDR3 loop is CATSPRGGEGSEQYF. In DNA form, the CDR3 reads TGTGCCACCAGTCCACGGGGAGGGGAAGGTAGCGAGCAGTACTTC.

The CDR3 DNA sequence: TGTGCCAGCAGTTACTCGGGGCAGGGGGCAATTGGGCAGTTCTTC. It specifies CASSYSGQGAIGQFF. The chain employs TRBV6-6 and TRBJ2-1; 8 bases are a match to TRBD1. The CDR3 has 15 residues. Germline-derived CDR1 and CDR2 are MNHNY and SVGAGI (reference sequence). The trim removed 0 bases at V and 12 bases at J, leaving 10 bases unmatched.

The chain uses TRBV9 and TRBJ2-7, with unresolved D. The CDR3 contains 15 residues. V was clipped by 0 bases and J by 2 bases, with 12 bases between them. Per germline, CDR1 SGDLS and CDR2 YYNGEE. CDR3 residues: CASSVGVRTAYEQYF. Here the CDR3 DNA reads TGTGCCAGCAGCGTAGGGGTCCGTACAGCCTACGAGCAGTACTTC.

In its sample, this clone was seen a few times. The chain recombines TRBV7-8 with TRBJ1-1; 12 bases are a match to TRBD1. Germline assignment: CDR1 SGHVS and CDR2 FQNEAQ. The length of the CDR3 is 19 residues. V shed 5 bases and J 5 bases; nucleotides not matched to a gene: 18. CDR3 coding DNA: TGTGCCAGCAGCCGTTTTCTTCCCCCCGGGACAGGGGGCTTGACTGAAGCTTTCTTT. Amino acids: CASSRFLPPGTGGLTEAFF.